The clone carrying this T cell receptor (beta chain) was observed a few times. Antigen unknown. The data were taken from a study of T cells in Graves' hyperthyroidism and ophthalmopathy. Study observations and caveats: Ophthalmopathy, as predicted by the model, came a median around 7 months after the prediction.

Inclusion characteristics of ophthalmopathy patients comprised a Clinical Activity Score of at least 3, a NOSPECS grade of at least 4, and duration under 3 months. More than 8.5 ml of fresh peripheral blood supplied the PBMCs. V shed 1 base, J shed 7 bases, and the junction held 6 bases outside the gene matches. The CDR3 is 15 amino acids. CDR1 SGHDN and CDR2 FVKESK come from the germline V gene. Using RNA transcripts as the source, TCR beta CDR3 regions were amplified. HTBI primers drove first-round RT-PCR of the TCR CDR3. TCRdb fed the multiplex PCR reads into MiXCR, producing one record per CDR3 protein. Of over 450,000 distinct CDR3 sequences in the sample, 17% were seen once.

Sequencing input: blood. This receptor was obtained from a woman between 18 and 29 years old with Graves' ophthalmopathy. The chain joins TRBV14 to TRBJ2-3, with TRBD2 matching over 9 bases. The CDR3 DNA follows: TGTGCCAGCAGCCAAGGACTAGCGGACGGGAATACGCAGTATTTT. This codes for CASSQGLADGNTQYF.